This T cell receptor (beta chain) was sequenced for a study of identifying expanded T cells in peripheral blood. General study findings and limits: Technical replicates showed roughly 1.2 changed clones; roughly two weeks around 15; four weeks 19. Variance in clone template counts between approximately 2-week samples significantly increased with total template count across all healthy donors.

CDR1 is SNHLY, CDR2 FYNNEI, per germline. With 5 bases clipped from V and 7 bases from J, the junction kept 9 bases outside the gene matches. This CDR3 is built from 14 residues. In regard to this clone: The antigen is not known.

No infections or other immune events were documented during collection. Some clones are missing from TCRdb's copy, which holds only in-frame ones; the method was immunoSEQ multiplex PCR. This sample has approximately 90,000 clones, with 70% to 90% found just once. The chain combines TRBV2 with TRBJ1-2; 8 bases map to TRBD1. The sequence was collected from a person aged 18 to 75 in good health. Source material: blood. The CDR3: CASSSRTGFSGYTF. CDR3 DNA: TGTGCCAGCAGTTCCAGGACAGGGTTCTCTGGCTACACCTTC.